The rows below give T cell receptor beta chains drawn from one sample of a study of blood T cells in healthy people across ages. TCRdb re-analysed the 5' RACE reads in MiXCR, keeping a single row per CDR3 protein. The sample lists some 1,000,000 distinct CDR3 sequences; 20% to 25% were seen once. This same sample was also part of a study on T cells of mothers and their children.

The sequencing sample was made of blood. Receptors were obtained from a girl under 10 years old in good health. Each CDR3 is given with its conserved first and last residue. D genes are given only for firm matches. Clone size, where shown, is once, few, many, or a class for clones that have expanded.

d_gene: NA
v_gene: TRBV5-1
len: 16
abundance: NA
j_gene: TRBJ1-1
CDR3nt: TGCGCCAGCAGCCACCCATTCAGGGGAGGTAGCACTGAAGCTTTCTTT
CDR3aa: CASSHPFRGGSTEAFF

d_gene: TRBD1
v_gene: TRBV20-1
len: 12
abundance: NA
j_gene: TRBJ2-7
CDR3nt: TGCAGTGCTTTAGGACAGGCCAACGAGCAGTACTTC
CDR3aa: CSALGQANEQYF

d_gene: TRBD2
v_gene: TRBV6-5
len: 14
abundance: few
j_gene: TRBJ2-5
CDR3nt: TGTGCCAGCAGTTGGACTAGCGGGGGAGAGACCCAGTACTTC
CDR3aa: CASSWTSGGETQYF

d_gene: TRBD1
v_gene: TRBV11-2
len: 14
abundance: few
j_gene: TRBJ1-6
CDR3nt: TGTGCCAGCAGCTTTGACAGGGGGCTGACGCCCCTCCACTTT
CDR3aa: CASSFDRGLTPLHF

d_gene: NA
v_gene: TRBV4-3
len: 14
abundance: NA
j_gene: TRBJ1-4
CDR3nt: TGCGCCAGCAGCCAAGCGCGGATTAATGAAAAACTGTTTTTT
CDR3aa: CASSQARINEKLFF

d_gene: NA
v_gene: TRBV5-5
len: 14
abundance: NA
j_gene: TRBJ2-5
CDR3nt: TGTGCCAGCAGCTTGGTGGACTTCCAAGAGACCCAGTACTTC
CDR3aa: CASSLVDFQETQYF

d_gene: TRBD2
v_gene: TRBV9
len: 13
abundance: few
j_gene: TRBJ2-7
CDR3nt: TGTGCCAGCAGCTCTAGTAGCGGGGGGTCTGAGTTCTTC
CDR3aa: CASSSSSGGSEFF

d_gene: NA
v_gene: TRBV27
len: 15
abundance: few
j_gene: TRBJ2-7
CDR3nt: TGTGCCAGCAGTCACCAGCCATACGACAGCTACGAGCAGTACTTC
CDR3aa: CASSHQPYDSYEQYF

d_gene: NA
v_gene: TRBV9
len: 16
abundance: few
j_gene: TRBJ2-6
CDR3nt: TGTGCCAGCAGCGTAGGTGGCTGGTCTGGGGCCAACGTCCTGACTTTC
CDR3aa: CASSVGGWSGANVLTF

d_gene: TRBD1
v_gene: TRBV10-3
len: 15
abundance: NA
j_gene: TRBJ2-5
CDR3nt: TGTGCCATCAGCCTCTCGGGACAGGTGGAAGAGACCCAGTACTTC
CDR3aa: CAISLSGQVEETQYF

d_gene: NA
v_gene: TRBV29-1
len: 11
abundance: few
j_gene: TRBJ1-3
CDR3nt: TGCAGCGGGCATGTAGGGGGCACCATATATTTT
CDR3aa: CSGHVGGTIYF

d_gene: NA
v_gene: TRBV6-2/TRBV6-3
len: 15
abundance: once
j_gene: TRBJ2-3
CDR3nt: TGTGCCAGCAGAGGAGCGGGGACACCAACAGATACGCAGTATTTT
CDR3aa: CASRGAGTPTDTQYF

d_gene: NA
v_gene: TRBV28
len: 15
abundance: NA
j_gene: TRBJ2-1
CDR3nt: TGTGCCAGCAGTTTAGAACTCCCCGGTAGCGATGAGCAGTTCTTC
CDR3aa: CASSLELPGSDEQFF

d_gene: TRBD1
v_gene: TRBV20-1
len: 14
abundance: NA
j_gene: TRBJ1-1
CDR3nt: TGCAGTGCTAGGCGTCAGGGGGGGATTACTGAAGCTTTCTTT
CDR3aa: CSARRQGGITEAFF

d_gene: NA
v_gene: TRBV29-1
len: 13
abundance: NA
j_gene: TRBJ2-3
CDR3nt: TGCAGCGTCCCTCCGGAGAGCGCAGATGCGCAGTATTTT
CDR3aa: CSVPPESADAQYF

d_gene: NA
v_gene: TRBV12-5
len: 13
abundance: NA
j_gene: TRBJ2-7
CDR3nt: TGTGCTAGTGGTTTGGGCACTTCCTACGAGCAGTACTTC
CDR3aa: CASGLGTSYEQYF

d_gene: TRBD2
v_gene: TRBV2
len: 14
abundance: NA
j_gene: TRBJ2-5
CDR3nt: TGTGCCAGTCACTGGACTAGCGACTTCAAGACCCAGTACTTC
CDR3aa: CASHWTSDFKTQYF

d_gene: TRBD2
v_gene: TRBV29-1
len: 13
abundance: few
j_gene: TRBJ2-7
CDR3nt: TGCAGCGCTAGTAGCGGGAGATCCTACGAGCAGTACTTC
CDR3aa: CSASSGRSYEQYF

d_gene: NA
v_gene: TRBV20-1
len: 14
abundance: NA
j_gene: TRBJ2-1
CDR3nt: TGCAGTGCTAGAGATCTCCCTACCTACAATGAGCAGTTCTTC
CDR3aa: CSARDLPTYNEQFF

d_gene: NA
v_gene: TRBV12-3/TRBV12-4
len: 11
abundance: few
j_gene: TRBJ2-3
CDR3nt: TGTGCCAGCAGTGCATCAGATACGCAGTATTTT
CDR3aa: CASSASDTQYF

d_gene: TRBD2
v_gene: TRBV29-1
len: 13
abundance: NA
j_gene: TRBJ2-7
CDR3nt: TGCAGCGTGGGGGTTGGAGGGACTAGGGAGCAGTACTTC
CDR3aa: CSVGVGGTREQYF

d_gene: TRBD2
v_gene: TRBV7-2
len: 17
abundance: NA
j_gene: TRBJ2-5
CDR3nt: TGTGCCAGCAGCTCCAATCCGGGAGGAGGAGGTTTGGAGACCCAGTACTTC
CDR3aa: CASSSNPGGGGLETQYF

d_gene: NA
v_gene: TRBV20-1
len: 16
abundance: few
j_gene: TRBJ1-4
CDR3nt: TGCAGTGCTAGAATCCTTACTGGCGGTGATAATGAAAAACTGTTTTTT
CDR3aa: CSARILTGGDNEKLFF

d_gene: NA
v_gene: TRBV20-1
len: 12
abundance: NA
j_gene: TRBJ1-1
CDR3nt: TGCAGTGCCGGGGGACCCCCACTAGAAGCTTTCTTT
CDR3aa: CSAGGPPLEAFF

d_gene: NA
v_gene: TRBV5-1
len: 14
abundance: NA
j_gene: TRBJ2-7
CDR3nt: TGCGCCAGCAGCTCAAGTACAGGGAGGGCCGAGCAGTACTTC
CDR3aa: CASSSSTGRAEQYF

d_gene: TRBD1
v_gene: TRBV7-9
len: 15
abundance: NA
j_gene: TRBJ2-1
CDR3nt: TGTGCCAGCAGCTTATTCCGGGACAGTAACAATGAGCAGTTCTTC
CDR3aa: CASSLFRDSNNEQFF

d_gene: TRBD2
v_gene: TRBV7-9
len: 15
abundance: NA
j_gene: TRBJ2-5
CDR3nt: TGTGCCAGTGGTTCTAGCGGGGGCATCCAAGAGACCCAGTACTTC
CDR3aa: CASGSSGGIQETQYF

d_gene: NA
v_gene: TRBV6-1
len: 14
abundance: NA
j_gene: TRBJ2-2
CDR3nt: TGTGCCTCCCGAGAGGGCAGGCGCACCGGGGAGCTGTTTTTT
CDR3aa: CASREGRRTGELFF

d_gene: NA
v_gene: TRBV20-1
len: 15
abundance: few
j_gene: TRBJ1-5
CDR3nt: TGCAGTGCGAGGACTCCGGGTCAACGGGGTCAGCCCCAACATTTT
CDR3aa: CSARTPGQRGQPQHF

d_gene: NA
v_gene: TRBV11-2
len: 11
abundance: many
j_gene: TRBJ2-3
CDR3nt: TGTGCCAGCAGCCGGACAGATACGCAGTATTTT
CDR3aa: CASSRTDTQYF

d_gene: TRBD2
v_gene: TRBV7-3
len: 13
abundance: many
j_gene: TRBJ2-1
CDR3nt: TGTGCCAGCAGCCGGGCGGGGGGGAATGAGCAGTTCTTC
CDR3aa: CASSRAGGNEQFF